The sequence of this T cell receptor (beta chain) was determined in a study of blood T cell repertoires in COVID-19. Study background: The study drew acute and convalescent COVID-19 samples from the United States, Italy and Spain.

Sequenced by immunoSEQ multiplex PCR; TCRdb stores in-frame clones only, minus some. This sample yields some 250,000 clones, of which approximately 81% are seen a single time; roughly 2.9% belongs to the top ten. The trim removed 4 bases at V and 0 bases at J, leaving 5 bases unmatched. This CDR3 has 16 amino acids. In germline, CDR1 is SEHNR, CDR2 FQNEAQ (reference sequence). The sequencing sample was made of peripheral blood. The chain employs TRBV7-9 and TRBJ2-3, with 9 bases aligning to TRBD2. The sequence came from a woman between 55 and 75 years old with active or convalescent COVID-19. The chain's CDR3 is CASSSRLAGSTDTQYF. The CDR3 DNA reads as TGTGCCAGCAGCTCCCGGCTAGCGGGGAGCACAGATACGCAGTATTTT.